Given below is one TCR beta chain in context. J gave up 0 bases and V 9 bases, and 11 bases lay outside the gene matches. Germline V gene data show CDR1 as SEHNR and CDR2 as FQNEAQ (reference sequence). The CDR3 totals 17 residues. The PCR had 60 Vbeta and 13 Jbeta primers. TCRdb's copy holds only in-frame clones and misses some; the assay was immunoSEQ multiplex PCR. The profile shows under 130,000 clones, nearly 85% of them singletons. The source of the sample is a study of cytomegalovirus exposure and HLA in healthy donors. This TCR came from a young man in good health and CMV-seronegative. V and J are TRBV7-9 and TRBJ1-1; 12 nucleotides line up with TRBD1. The sample was PBMCs. The CDR3 coding sequence is TGTGCCAGTCAACGAGGGGACAGGGGGCCATTGAACACTGAAGCTTTCTTT. Amino acids: CASQRGDRGPLNTEAFF.